The 22 T cell receptor beta chains reported below all come from one sample, sequenced in a study of graft-versus-host responses after intestinal transplantation. TCRdb's copy holds only in-frame clones and misses some; the assay was immunoSEQ multiplex PCR. The sample consists of about 1,900 clones, around 86% of them appearing once. To release intraepithelial and lamina propria lymphocytes, the graft tissue was processed. The specimen was ileum tissue, collected around 61 days after intestinal transplant. These receptors originate from a human patient who received an intestinal transplant, so some T cells may come from the graft donor.

The V gene is TRBV10-1, the J gene TRBJ2-1; TRBD2 matches 16 bases. After removal of 8 bases from V and 8 bases from J, the junction contained 24 bases not matched to a gene. The CDR3 spans 21 residues. Germline V gene data show CDR1 as WNHNN and CDR2 as SYGVQD (reference sequence). The CDR3 DNA follows: TGCGCCAGCCCTTCTAAAACCGGGACTAGCGGGGGGGCCCTCGGTCGGGATGAGCAGTTCTTC. This translates into CASPSKTGTSGGALGRDEQFF.

The chain uses TRBV11-2 and TRBJ2-3, with TRBD2 as a possible D gene (7 bases). Germline V gene data show CDR1 as SGHAT and CDR2 as FQNNGV. V was clipped by 5 bases and J by 2 bases, with 17 bases between them. This CDR3 comprises 16 residues. The CDR3 DNA reads as TGTGCCAGCAGCCCCTCTTTGCGGGGGCCCACAGATACGCAGTATTTT. Amino acids: CASSPSLRGPTDTQYF.

This clone was recorded once. The chain is built from TRBV9 and TRBJ1-1; D is ambiguous. Trimming took off 0 bases at V and 0 bases at J, with 9 bases between the two ends. Germline-derived CDR1 and CDR2 are SGDLS and YYNGEE. This CDR3 has 15 amino acids. CDR3 region: CASSVDGNMNTEAFF. The CDR3 nucleotides read TGTGCCAGCAGCGTAGATGGGAACATGAACACTGAAGCTTTCTTT.

CDR3 protein: CASSEAPWDRDPNYGYTF. The CDR3 DNA reads as TGTGCCAGCAGTGAAGCGCCGTGGGACAGGGACCCTAACTATGGCTACACCTTC. The chain carries TRBV6-1 and TRBJ1-2; 9 bases map to TRBD1. The germline gives CDR1 MNHNS, CDR2 SASEGT. The CDR3 is made up of 18 amino acids. J was trimmed by 0 bases and V by 0 bases; bases with no gene match: 8.

Remarks on this clone: This sample includes further DNA sequences coding for the same CDR3. The CDR3 here is CASSAPPGQGNYGYTF. CDR3 DNA: TGTGCCAGCAGCGCCCCTCCGGGACAGGGTAACTATGGCTACACCTTC. V usage is TRBV6-6 and J usage is TRBJ1-2; 9 nucleotides match TRBD1. The germline gives CDR1 MNHNY, CDR2 SVGAGI (reference sequence). With 6 bases clipped from V and 1 base from J, the junction kept 9 bases outside the gene matches. The CDR3 extends over 16 amino acids.

This clone was counted once. The CDR3 reads CASSSWTGSPGQPQHF. Here the CDR3 DNA reads TGTGCCAGCAGTTCATGGACAGGTTCCCCGGGACAGCCCCAGCATTTT. This chain connects TRBV27 to TRBJ1-5; the match to TRBD1 covers 7 bases. V lost 4 bases to trimming and J lost 7 bases; unmatched junction nucleotides: 13. The germline gives CDR1 MNHEY, CDR2 SMNVEV (reference sequence). This CDR3 region has 16 residues.

This clone was found once. The chain couples TRBV7-2 to TRBJ1-1, with 8 nucleotides matching TRBD1. Trimming cost V 2 bases and J 10 bases; bases outside gene matches: 3. The CDR3 runs 12 residues. Germline-derived CDR1 and CDR2 are SGHTA and FQGNSA. In nucleotides, the CDR3 is TGTGCCAGCAGCTTATCACAGGGGGGAGCTTTCTTT. It is translated as CASSLSQGGAFF.

The chain carries TRBV5-4 and TRBJ1-1; TRBD1 matches at 7 bases. The CDR3 covers 12 residues. The ends lost 2 bases at V and 8 bases at J; junction bases unmatched: 3. Germline V CDR1 and CDR2: SGHNT, YYREEE (reference sequence). In nucleotides, the CDR3 is TGTGCCAGCAGCTTACAGGGGTTGGAAGCTTTCTTT. Encoded protein: CASSLQGLEAFF.

This clone has only a few counts. V and J are TRBV5-1 and TRBJ1-5, with D unresolved. V was shortened by 0 bases and J by 0 bases, with 7 bases between the two germline ends. Germline loops: CDR1 SGHRS, CDR2 YFSETQ. This CDR3 region has 15 residues. The CDR3 region is CASSLGDNSNQPQHF. Written as DNA, the CDR3 is TGCGCCAGCAGCTTGGGAGACAATAGCAATCAGCCCCAGCATTTT.

The chain joins TRBV11-2 to TRBJ2-1; 13 bases line up with TRBD2. V dropped 1 base and J dropped 4; count of bases not matched to a gene: 1. CDR3 length: 16 amino acids. Germline loops: CDR1 SGHAT, CDR2 FQNNGV. Written as DNA, the CDR3 is TGTGCCAGCAGCTTAGGACTAGCGGGGGGATACAATGAGCAGTTCTTC. Its translation is CASSLGLAGGYNEQFF.

The chain couples TRBV6-5 to TRBJ1-1; 9 bases map to TRBD1. Germline V gives CDR1 MNHEY, CDR2 SVGAGI. The junction had 7 bases not matched to a gene; V was cut back by 5 bases and J by 3 bases. This CDR3 region has 15 residues. CDR3 DNA sequence: TGTGCCAGCAGTCAAACAGGGGGCGCGTACACTGAAGCTTTCTTT. The encoded protein is CASSQTGGAYTEAFF.

This clone was detected once. The chain uses TRBV15 and TRBJ2-7; D is perhaps TRBD1 or TRBD2 (5 bases each). This CDR3 is 15 amino acids long. Germline lookup yields CDR1 LNHNV and CDR2 YYDKDF (reference sequence). Trimming took off 3 bases at V and 6 bases at J, with 18 bases between the two ends. The CDR3 spells CATSRGRTVGAEQYF. The CDR3, as DNA: TGTGCCACCAGCAGGGGCCGGACTGTCGGGGCCGAGCAGTACTTC. Using reference TRBV15 and TRBJ2-7 for the parts outside the CDR3, the full variable domain is DAMVIQNPRYQVTQFGKPVTLSCSQTLNHNVMYWYQQKSSQAPKLLFHYYDKDFNNEADTPDNFQSRRPNTSFCFLDIRSPGLGDTAMYLCATSRGRTVGAEQYFGPGTRLTVT.

This clone came up a few times. This chain uses TRBV6-5 with TRBJ1-3, with 7 nucleotides matching TRBD1. The CDR3 spans 15 residues. V dropped 1 base and J dropped 4; count of bases not matched to a gene: 4. The germline V gene has CDR1 MNHEY and CDR2 SVGAGI. CDR3 nucleotide sequence: TGTGCCAGCAGTTACTTTGGACAGGAGGGAAACACCATATATTTT. Protein product: CASSYFGQEGNTIYF.

CDR3 nucleotides: TGTGCTAGTGCCTTGGGGACTAGCGGGGCGAATGAGCAGTTCTTC. As protein: CASALGTSGANEQFF. The chain recombines TRBV12-5 with TRBJ2-1; 13 nucleotides align to TRBD2. Germline CDR1 and CDR2: LGHNT and FRNRAP. V lost 7 bases, J lost 7 bases, and 7 bases stayed unmatched. The CDR3 covers 15 residues.

The chain combines TRBV18 with TRBJ1-1; a weak D match, TRBD1 (5 bases). The CDR3 has 13 amino acids. V lost 4 bases and J lost 5, with 11 bases in between. Germline assignment: CDR1 KGHSH and CDR2 LQKENI. CDR3 amino acids: CASSQGWGTEAFF. The CDR3 bases are TGTGCCAGCTCACAGGGGTGGGGGACTGAAGCTTTCTTT.

The rearrangement joins TRBV4-1 to TRBJ1-6; D might be TRBD1 (6 bases). The length of the CDR3 is 13 residues. Trimming shortened V by 1 base and J by 9 bases, and 7 bases separated the two germline ends. CDR1 and CDR2 from the germline V gene are MGHRA and YSYEKL. CDR3 nucleotide sequence: TGCGCCAGCAGCCAAGTGACAGGTTCACCCCTCCACTTT. The encoded protein is CASSQVTGSPLHF.

V is TRBV21-1 and J is TRBJ2-5; TRBD2, as called in the table, went unchecked against the DNA. TRBV21-1 is an annotated pseudogene. The CDR3 runs 15 residues. CDR3 DNA sequence: TGTGCCAGCAGCCCCAAACGCGGGACCCAAGAGACCCAGTACTTC. Translation: CASSPKRGTQETQYF.

This clone was counted only a few times. The chain combines TRBV6-5 with TRBJ2-3; D is undetermined. The V gene's germline CDR1 is MNHEY and CDR2 SVGAGI. This CDR3 has 14 amino acids. V lost 7 bases and J lost 6, with 17 bases in between. The CDR3 DNA is TGTGCCAGCAAGCCTGTAGGGTCGAGGGATACGCAGTATTTT. This gives the protein CASKPVGSRDTQYF.

This clone has a single count. This chain joins TRBV19 and TRBJ2-7; maybe TRBD2 (5 bases). Trimming pared 3 bases from V and 3 bases from J, leaving 9 bases between. Germline V CDR1 and CDR2: LNHDA, SQIVND (reference sequence). The CDR3 is made up of 13 amino acids. The CDR3 protein is CASSIGVDYEQYF. The CDR3 DNA is TGTGCCAGTAGTATCGGGGTGGACTACGAGCAGTACTTC.

About this clone: The sample contains more than one DNA sequence encoding this CDR3. The chain is built from TRBV5-1 and TRBJ2-5, with D perhaps assigned TRBD1 or TRBD2 (5 bases each). The CDR3 is made up of 11 amino acids. Germline CDR1 and CDR2: SGHRS and YFSETQ. V lost 7 bases and J 2 bases, leaving 6 bases between the germline ends. CDR3 DNA: TGCGCCAGCGGGGGACAAGAGACCCAGTACTTC. This sequence encodes CASGGQETQYF.

The V call is TRBV2, the J call TRBJ2-5; 14 nucleotides agree with TRBD2. The CDR3 totals 17 residues. V lost 1 base, J lost 3 bases, and 4 bases stayed unmatched. The V gene's germline CDR1 is SNHLY and CDR2 FYNNEI. CDR3 in amino acids: CASSEGRLAGGKETQYF. The CDR3 nucleotides are TGTGCCAGCAGTGAAGGGCGACTAGCGGGGGGGAAAGAGACCCAGTACTTC.

The rearrangement links TRBV28 to TRBJ1-6, with 7 bases lining up with TRBD1. The CDR3 is 15 residues long. V shed 1 base, J shed 3 bases, and the junction held 0 bases outside the gene matches. The germline V gene has CDR1 MDHEN and CDR2 SYDVKM. The CDR3 here is CASSLSGGYNSPLHF. CDR3 nucleotide sequence: TGTGCCAGCAGTTTATCAGGGGGCTATAATTCACCCCTCCACTTT.